This T cell receptor (beta chain) was recovered during a study of T cell changes during pregnancy in multiple sclerosis. CDR1 LGHNT and CDR2 FRNRAP come from the germline V gene. The CDR3 loop spans 16 amino acids. The V end lost 3 bases, the J end lost 4 bases, and 16 bases lay between the germline ends. Profiled with immunoSEQ multiplex PCR; TCRdb holds only in-frame clones, not every one. Here the sample spans 40,000 to 50,000 clones, 80% to 95% being singletons. The input for sequencing was CD8+ T cells from peripheral blood mononuclear cells, taken in the first trimester of pregnancy. This clonotype originated in a female donor with multiple sclerosis, enrolled in a pregnancy study. This chain links TRBV12-5 with TRBJ2-1; D remains ambiguous. The CDR3 DNA reads TGTGCTAGTGGTTTTGCGGCCGTGATGAATTACAATGAGCAGTTCTTC. It encodes CASGFAAVMNYNEQFF.